This T cell receptor (beta chain) was retrieved from a study of tumor-infiltrating lymphocytes in oesophageal squamous cell carcinoma. The V gene's germline CDR1 is SGHVS and CDR2 FNYEAQ. The CDR3 length is 18 residues, termini included. This clonotype was counted ten times or more. The conserved closing phenylalanine or tryptophan is absent in this CDR3, likely reflecting a read error. The DNA is omitted, as the CDR3 cannot be located on it reliably, and the CDR3 follows TCRdb's listing. TCRdb called the PCR reads again in MiXCR, with one record for every CDR3 protein. Among 13,000 or so distinct CDR3 sequences listed, roughly 54% were seen once.

The TCR comes from a female donor with esophageal squamous cell carcinoma. Sequencing was carried out using esophageal tumor tissue. The chain combines TRBV7-6 with TRBJ2-7; the table assigns TRBD1, which was not confirmed against the DNA. The CDR3 loop reads CASSLGPRWADYGYTFGS.